A selection of T cell receptor beta chains follows, all from one sample in a study of cytomegalovirus exposure and HLA in healthy donors. Sequencing used immunoSEQ multiplex PCR; TCRdb keeps in-frame clones, though not all of them. The sample lists 120,000 to 150,000 clones, around 10% occurring once. The sequenced material came from PBMCs. The receptors here all came from a male donor in good health and CMV-seronegative. The CDR3 runs from the conserved cysteine through the conserved F or W. The order of the fields is D gene, J gene, V gene, clone size, CDR3 DNA, CDR3 protein. A D gene is named only where the DNA matches it firmly. Rows give clone size only sometimes, using once, few, many, or a class for an expanded clone.

D gene: .; J gene: TRBJ1-2; V gene: TRBV25-1; clone size: few; CDR3 DNA: TGTGCCAGCAGTCGGGAGTACTATGGCTACACCTTC; CDR3 protein: CASSREYYGYTF
D gene: TRBD2; J gene: TRBJ2-2; V gene: TRBV19; clone size: .; CDR3 DNA: TGTGCCAGTAGGTCAAGACTAGCGGGGGCGACCGGGGAGCTGTTTTTT; CDR3 protein: CASRSRLAGATGELFF
D gene: TRBD1; J gene: TRBJ2-7; V gene: TRBV7-2; clone size: few; CDR3 DNA: TGTGCCAGCAGCCCTCAGGGGGCCGCCTACGAGCAGTACTTC; CDR3 protein: CASSPQGAAYEQYF
D gene: TRBD1; J gene: TRBJ2-5; V gene: TRBV9; clone size: .; CDR3 DNA: TGTGCCAGCAGCGTAGACAGGGGGGAGACCCAGTACTTC; CDR3 protein: CASSVDRGETQYF
D gene: TRBD1; J gene: TRBJ1-1; V gene: TRBV7-2; clone size: .; CDR3 DNA: TGTGCCAGCAGCCCAACAGGGGCTGAAGCTTTCTTT; CDR3 protein: CASSPTGAEAFF
D gene: .; J gene: TRBJ1-1; V gene: TRBV6-1; clone size: .; CDR3 DNA: TGTGCCAGCAGTGAGCTACTTCTCGAGCGGACCCCTGAAGCTTTCTTT; CDR3 protein: CASSELLLERTPEAFF
D gene: .; J gene: TRBJ2-5; V gene: TRBV5-1; clone size: few; CDR3 DNA: TGCGCCAGCAGCACCGGACTAAGCAGCGGGGAGACCCAGTACTTC; CDR3 protein: CASSTGLSSGETQYF
D gene: .; J gene: TRBJ1-4; V gene: TRBV28; clone size: .; CDR3 DNA: TGTGCCAGCAGGGCGAGAGGGAGAAAAACTAATGAAAAACTGTTTTTT; CDR3 protein: CASRARGRKTNEKLFF
D gene: TRBD1; J gene: TRBJ1-1; V gene: TRBV27; clone size: .; CDR3 DNA: TGTGCCAGCAGCGAACTGGGACAGGAGAACACTGAAGCTTTCTTT; CDR3 protein: CASSELGQENTEAFF
D gene: .; J gene: TRBJ2-3; V gene: TRBV20-1; clone size: few; CDR3 DNA: TGCAGTGCTAGCGGCACAGATACGCAGTATTTT; CDR3 protein: CSASGTDTQYF
D gene: .; J gene: TRBJ1-1; V gene: TRBV7-8; clone size: .; CDR3 DNA: TGTGCCAGCAGCCAATCCATCGGGGAGAACACTGAAGCTTTCTTT; CDR3 protein: CASSQSIGENTEAFF
D gene: .; J gene: TRBJ2-3; V gene: TRBV30; clone size: few; CDR3 DNA: TGTGCCTGGGGCCAAGGCGGGTTTACAGATACGCAGTATTTT; CDR3 protein: CAWGQGGFTDTQYF
D gene: .; J gene: TRBJ1-1; V gene: TRBV7-9; clone size: few; CDR3 DNA: TGTGCCAGCAGCCCGGGGGGGGCTGAAGCTTTCTTT; CDR3 protein: CASSPGGAEAFF
D gene: .; J gene: TRBJ2-2; V gene: TRBV2; clone size: few; CDR3 DNA: TGTGCCAGCCTCAGGGAAGGCACCGGGGAGCTGTTTTTT; CDR3 protein: CASLREGTGELFF
D gene: TRBD1; J gene: TRBJ1-2; V gene: TRBV5-6; clone size: .; CDR3 DNA: TGTGCCAGCAGCTTAAGGCAGGGGGTAAACTATGGCTACACCTTC; CDR3 protein: CASSLRQGVNYGYTF
D gene: .; J gene: TRBJ2-7; V gene: TRBV5-6; clone size: few; CDR3 DNA: TGTGCCAGCAGCTTGGTCGACACTTCCTACGAGCAGTACTTC; CDR3 protein: CASSLVDTSYEQYF
D gene: TRBD1; J gene: TRBJ2-2; V gene: TRBV4-3; clone size: few; CDR3 DNA: TGCGCCAGCAGCCGGGACAGACACACCGGGGAGCTGTTTTTT; CDR3 protein: CASSRDRHTGELFF
D gene: .; J gene: TRBJ2-7; V gene: TRBV19; clone size: few; CDR3 DNA: TGTGCCAGTAGTTCCCAAGGGGCGGTAAGCTCCTACGAGCAGTACTTC; CDR3 protein: CASSSQGAVSSYEQYF